The 26 T cell receptor beta chains given below trace back to one sample, sequenced in a study of blood T cell repertoires in COVID-19 (TCRdb year 2020). The protocol used for the library was the immunoSEQ multiplex PCR assay. TCRdb carries this immuneACCESS record with in-frame sequences only. Its versions omit some clonotypes, under half of them owing to an unresolved V gene in the studies checked, with the rest unexplained. The sample has roughly 500,000 clones on record, roughly 90% of them singletons. Together, the top ten hold 1.5% to 2% of the sample. The sequencing input was PBMCs or T cells enriched from blood (not recorded which). The receptors were gathered from a woman in her forties who had recovered from COVID-19.

The rearrangement joins TRBV3-1 (or the pseudogene TRBV3-2) to TRBJ2-1; 8 bases are shared with TRBD1. The CDR3 is 15 residues long. CDR1 is LGHDT and CDR2 is YNNKEL in the germline V gene (reference sequence). Losses at the gene ends were 3 bases for V and 6 bases for J; bases not matched to a gene: 7. The CDR3 loop is CASSHRGPLSNEQFF. The CDR3 nucleotides are TGTGCCAGCAGCCACAGGGGGCCTTTGAGCAATGAGCAGTTCTTC.

This sequence joins TRBV7-2 and TRBJ2-1; TRBD1 matches 10 bases. The CDR3 is 15 amino acids. CDR1 is SGHTA and CDR2 is FQGNSA in the germline V gene. Trimming removed 1 base from V and 6 bases from J; junction bases left unmatched: 3. CDR3 sequence (DNA): TGTGCCAGCAGCTTAGGGACAGGGGGTTCCAATGAGCAGTTCTTC. This encodes CASSLGTGGSNEQFF.

V usage is TRBV5-1 and J usage is TRBJ2-2, with no clear D. V was clipped by 0 bases and J by 5 bases, with 8 bases between them. The CDR3 is 14 amino acids. CDR1 SGHRS and CDR2 YFSETQ come from the germline V gene. CDR3 DNA sequence: TGCGCCAGCAGCTTGGGTGGCCTGACCGGGGAGCTGTTTTTT. As protein: CASSLGGLTGELFF.

The chain has TRBV5-1 and TRBJ2-7; 10 bases agree with TRBD2. The CDR3 runs to 16 residues. CDR1 and CDR2 from the germline V gene are SGHRS and YFSETQ. Trimming at V came to 4 bases and at J to 2 bases, leaving 9 bases not matched to a gene. CDR3 in amino acids: CASSRRPGLATYEQYF. DNA of the CDR3: TGCGCCAGCAGCCGAAGACCGGGACTAGCGACCTACGAGCAGTACTTC.

CDR3 bases: TGTGCCAGCAGCTTAGTTAGGACAGGGGAAAGAGACGAGCAGTACTTC. Translation: CASSLVRTGERDEQYF. This chain links TRBV7-9 with TRBJ2-7, with TRBD1 matching 9 bases. The CDR3 length is 16 residues. Germline CDR1 SEHNR, CDR2 FQNEAQ (reference sequence). After removal of 1 base from V and 5 bases from J, the junction contained 9 bases not matched to a gene.

This chain connects TRBV19 to TRBJ2-5; possibly TRBD2 for D (5 bases). V gave up 4 bases and J gave up 5 bases, with 14 bases separating them. Germline V lookup: CDR1 LNHDA, CDR2 SQIVND (reference sequence). This CDR3 is built from 14 residues. DNA for the CDR3: TGTGCCAGTAGTAACTTCCGGGGTTGGGAGACCCAGTACTTC. The encoded protein is CASSNFRGWETQYF.

The genes are TRBV30 and TRBJ1-2; D uncertain. V lost 5 bases and J lost 5, with 21 bases in between. Germline assignment: CDR1 GTSNPN and CDR2 SVGIG (reference sequence). The CDR3 totals 15 residues. Here the CDR3 reads CAWARGSSLPYGYTF. CDR3 coding DNA: TGTGCCTGGGCTCGCGGGTCATCCTTACCATATGGCTACACCTTC.

The J gene is TRBJ2-1, the V gene TRBV12-3 or TRBV12-4, with 7 bases fitting TRBD2. The CDR3 is made up of 13 amino acids. Losses at the gene ends were 5 bases for V and 8 bases for J; bases not matched to a gene: 6. DNA for the CDR3: TGTGCCAGCAGTCGGACTAGTGTCGATGAGCAGTTCTTC. It is translated as CASSRTSVDEQFF.

This clone was seen just once. The V gene is TRBV12-5, the J gene TRBJ1-4; a weak D match, TRBD1 (5 bases). The V and J ends lost 6 bases and 5 bases respectively, with 16 bases between them. The CDR3 runs to 15 residues. Germline V gene lookup returns CDR1 LGHNT and CDR2 FRNRAP. This chain's CDR3 is CASGPIGGENEKLFF. CDR3 DNA: TGTGCTAGTGGCCCGATTGGGGGGGAAAATGAAAAACTGTTTTTT.

This chain joins TRBV13 and TRBJ2-1, with D unclear. V lost 4 bases to trimming and J lost 1 base, with 11 bases between them. There are 15 residues in the CDR3. The germline V gene has CDR1 PRHDT and CDR2 FYEKMQ (reference sequence). The CDR3 DNA is TGTGCCAGCAGCTCCGTCGGGTCATCCTACAATGAGCAGTTCTTC. Its protein is CASSSVGSSYNEQFF.

The chain joins TRBV3-1 (or the pseudogene TRBV3-2) to TRBJ2-3, with 9 bases aligning to TRBD1. CDR1 is LGHDT and CDR2 is YNNKEL in the germline V gene (reference sequence). J lost 3 bases, V lost 2 bases, and 3 bases had no gene match. The CDR3 sequence is 15 residues long. In DNA form, the CDR3 reads TGTGCCAGCAGCCAAACAGGGGGCGAGACAGATACGCAGTATTTT. Residues: CASSQTGGETDTQYF.

This chain connects TRBV7-8 to TRBJ2-5; D gene unclear. This CDR3 is 13 amino acids long. The V end was cut by 5 bases, the J end by 5 bases, with 12 bases between. Germline loops: CDR1 SGHVS, CDR2 FQNEAQ. The CDR3 bases are TGTGCCAGCAGCCGTTCACGGGTGGAGACCCAGTACTTC. This encodes CASSRSRVETQYF.

V gene TRBV29-1 combines with J gene TRBJ1-1; D remains unclear. The CDR3 consists of 12 residues. V was clipped by 5 bases and J by 0 bases, with 7 bases between them. Germline CDR1 reads SQVTM; CDR2 reads ANQGSEA. The CDR3 loop reads CSVKRMNTEAFF. The DNA of the CDR3 is TGCAGCGTTAAGAGAATGAACACTGAAGCTTTCTTT.

The chain carries TRBV2 and TRBJ1-5; 10 positions match TRBD1. The CDR3 loop spans 13 amino acids. Germline assignment: CDR1 SNHLY and CDR2 FYNNEI. With 4 bases clipped from V and 6 bases from J, the junction kept 0 bases outside the gene matches. The CDR3 here is CASSGDRGQPQHF. DNA for the CDR3: TGTGCCAGCAGTGGGGACAGGGGTCAGCCCCAGCATTTT. Full variable domain (remainder filled in from reference TRBV2 and TRBJ1-5): EPEVTQTPSHQVTQMGQEVILRCVPISNHLYFYWYRQILGQKVEFLVSFYNNEISEKSEIFDDQFSVERPDGSNFTLKIRSTKLEDSAMYFCASSGDRGQPQHFGDGTRLSIL.

This clone is a singleton in its sample. The V gene is TRBV5-6, the J gene TRBJ1-6; 9 bases map to TRBD1. The CDR3 contains 14 residues. The germline gives CDR1 SGHDT, CDR2 YYEEEE. The V gene end was trimmed by 5 bases and the J gene end by 10 bases; junction bases not matched to a gene: 7. CDR3 region: CASSPGQGSSPLHF. In nucleotides, the CDR3 is TGTGCCAGCAGTCCGGGACAGGGATCCTCACCCCTCCACTTT.

J is TRBJ2-1 and V is TRBV7-9; 11 bases map to TRBD2. CDR1 and CDR2 (germline): SEHNR, FQNEAQ (reference sequence). This CDR3 has 15 residues. Trimming cost V 3 bases and J 6 bases; bases outside gene matches: 4. The CDR3 protein is CASSLTSGIGNEQFF. CDR3 bases: TGTGCCAGCAGCTTGACTAGCGGGATTGGCAATGAGCAGTTCTTC.

This rearrangement joins TRBV11-2 to TRBJ2-7; the match to TRBD1 covers 10 bases. CDR3 length: 14 amino acids. Germline V gene lookup returns CDR1 SGHAT and CDR2 FQNNGV. V was clipped by 5 bases and J by 2 bases; unmatched bases: 3. The CDR3 region has the DNA TGTGCCAGCAGCACCGGACAGGGGGCCTACGAGCAGTACTTC. Translating gives CASSTGQGAYEQYF. The variable domain in full, with the rest retrieved from reference TRBV11-2 and TRBJ2-7, is EAGVAQSPRYKIIEKRQSVAFWCNPISGHATLYWYQQILGQGPKLLIQFQNNGVVDDSQLPKDRFSAERLKGVDSTLKIQPAKLEDSAVYLCASSTGQGAYEQYFGPGTRLTVT.

J is TRBJ2-5 and V is TRBV6-5, with D tentatively TRBD2 (5 bases). V was trimmed by 7 bases and J by 8 bases, leaving 14 bases between them. CDR3 length: 12 residues. Germline assignment: CDR1 MNHEY and CDR2 SVGAGI. The chain's CDR3 is CASTRWSGTQYF. The DNA of the CDR3 is TGTGCCAGCACCCGGTGGAGCGGAACCCAGTACTTC.

This chain connects TRBV28 to TRBJ1-2, with D possibly matching TRBD1 (5 bases). Germline V gene sequence: CDR1 MDHEN, CDR2 SYDVKM. The ends were cut back, 1 base at V and 4 bases at J, with 13 bases in the middle. The CDR3 runs to 15 residues. CDR3 region: CASSLSRRGGYGYTF. CDR3 nucleotide sequence: TGTGCCAGCAGTTTATCCCGCCGCGGGGGCTATGGCTACACCTTC.

This clone appeared once. The chain is built from TRBV21-1 and TRBJ2-5; the table's D call TRBD2 went unverified against the DNA. TRBV21-1 is flagged as a pseudogene. The CDR3 has 18 amino acids. CDR3 sequence (DNA): TGTGCCAGCAGCAAAGACACGCCGGGCGGGAGGGTCTCAGAGACCCAGTACTTC. It yields the protein CASSKDTPGGRVSETQYF.

The V and J genes are TRBV6-5 and TRBJ1-4, with D uncertain. In germline, CDR1 is MNHEY, CDR2 SVGAGI. Trimming pared 11 bases from V and 2 bases from J, leaving 12 bases between. CDR3 size: 13 residues. CDR3 sequence (DNA): TGTGCCTCCTCGGGGTGGACTAATGAAAAACTGTTTTTT. This translates into CASSGWTNEKLFF.

This rearrangement joins TRBV7-2 to TRBJ2-1, with TRBD2 identical over 8 bases. The CDR3 is 15 amino acids. The V segment lost 5 bases and the J segment 4 bases; nucleotides outside the gene matches: 7. The germline V gene has CDR1 SGHTA and CDR2 FQGNSA. The CDR3 reads CASSPTAGAYNEQFF. CDR3 bases: TGTGCCAGCAGCCCGACAGCGGGGGCTTACAATGAGCAGTTCTTC.

This rearrangement joins TRBV29-1 to TRBJ1-2; D uncertain. The CDR3 contains 12 residues. CDR1 and CDR2 from the germline V gene are SQVTM and ANQGSEA. Trimming removed 4 bases from V and 2 bases from J, with 8 bases in between. The CDR3 here is CSVATRNYGYTF. CDR3 bases: TGCAGCGTTGCAACAAGAAACTATGGCTACACCTTC.

This sequence joins TRBV29-1 and TRBJ2-1; 9 bases are shared with TRBD2. The germline V gene has CDR1 SQVTM and CDR2 ANQGSEA. The trim removed 3 bases at V and 9 bases at J, leaving 12 bases unmatched. The CDR3 is made up of 15 amino acids. The CDR3 region is CSVEGETSGGGEQFF. CDR3 sequence (DNA): TGCAGCGTTGAGGGTGAGACTAGCGGAGGAGGTGAGCAGTTCTTC.

This chain connects TRBV3-1 (or the pseudogene TRBV3-2) to TRBJ1-2, with D possibly matching TRBD1 (6 bases). Germline CDR1 is LGHDT and CDR2 is YNNKEL (reference sequence). V lost 3 bases to trimming and J lost 4 bases, with 21 bases between them. This CDR3 contains 17 residues. For the CDR3, the DNA is TGTGCCAGCAGCCAGGTTGGCTTAAGGACAGCTTTCTATGGCTACACCTTC. Translation: CASSQVGLRTAFYGYTF.

This clone was observed once. The V gene is TRBV24-1, the J gene TRBJ2-1; TRBD2 matches 15 bases. The CDR3 is 17 amino acids. Germline values: CDR1 KGHDR, CDR2 SFDVKD. V was clipped by 7 bases and J by 1 base; unmatched bases: 4. CDR3 nucleotides: TGTGCCACCAGCCCCGGACTAGCGGGAGGGTCCTACAATGAGCAGTTCTTC. Residues: CATSPGLAGGSYNEQFF.